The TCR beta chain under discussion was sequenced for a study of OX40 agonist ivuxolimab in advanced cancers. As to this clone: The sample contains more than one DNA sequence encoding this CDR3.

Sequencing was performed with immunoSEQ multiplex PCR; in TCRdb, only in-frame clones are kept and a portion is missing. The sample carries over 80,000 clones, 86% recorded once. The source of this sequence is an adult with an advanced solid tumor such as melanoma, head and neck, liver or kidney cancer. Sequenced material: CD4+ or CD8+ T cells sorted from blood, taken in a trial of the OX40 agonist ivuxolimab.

Here the CDR3 reads CASSFGGNTEAFF. The CDR3, as DNA: TGCGCCAGCAGCTTTGGAGGGAACACTGAAGCTTTCTTT. The V call is TRBV5-1, the J call TRBJ1-1, with D uncertain. CDR1 and CDR2 (germline): SGHRS, YFSETQ. Trimming cost V 2 bases and J 1 base, with 6 bases left between them. The CDR3 totals 13 residues. The full variable domain, with the rest looked up from reference TRBV5-1 and TRBJ1-1, is KAGVTQTPRYLIKTRGQQVTLSCSPISGHRSVSWYQQTPGQGLQFLFEYFSETQRNKGNFPGRFSGRQFSNSRSEMNVSTLELGDSALYLCASSFGGNTEAFFGQGTRLTVV.